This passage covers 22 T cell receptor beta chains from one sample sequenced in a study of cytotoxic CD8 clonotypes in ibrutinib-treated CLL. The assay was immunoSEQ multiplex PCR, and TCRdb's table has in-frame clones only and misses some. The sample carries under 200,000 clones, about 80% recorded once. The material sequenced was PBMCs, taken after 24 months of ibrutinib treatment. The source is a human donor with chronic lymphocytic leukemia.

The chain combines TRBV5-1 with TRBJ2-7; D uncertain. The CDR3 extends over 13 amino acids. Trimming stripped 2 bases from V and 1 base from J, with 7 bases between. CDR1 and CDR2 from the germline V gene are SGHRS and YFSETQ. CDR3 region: CASSFRSSYEQYF. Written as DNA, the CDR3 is TGCGCCAGCAGCTTTAGGAGTTCCTACGAGCAGTACTTC.

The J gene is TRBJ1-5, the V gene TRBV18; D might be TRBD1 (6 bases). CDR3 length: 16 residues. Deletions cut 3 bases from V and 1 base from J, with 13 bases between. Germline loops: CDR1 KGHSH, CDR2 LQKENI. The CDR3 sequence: CASSPGGPRSNQPQHF. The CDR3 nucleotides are TGTGCCAGCTCACCGGGGGGGCCGAGGAGCAATCAGCCCCAGCATTTT. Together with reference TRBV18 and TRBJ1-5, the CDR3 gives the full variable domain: NAGVMQNPRHLVRRRGQEARLRCSPMKGHSHVYWYRQLPEEGLKFMVYLQKENIIDESGMPKERFSAEFPKEGPSILRIQQVVRGDSAAYFCASSPGGPRSNQPQHFGDGTRLSIL.

CDR3 bases: TGTGCCAGCAAGAGCGGAAACACCATATATTTT. This translates into CASKSGNTIYF. The genes are TRBV9 and TRBJ1-3, with D uncertain. CDR3 size: 11 residues. Trimming took 6 bases from V and 4 from J, leaving 5 bases between them. Germline V gene lookup returns CDR1 SGDLS and CDR2 YYNGEE.

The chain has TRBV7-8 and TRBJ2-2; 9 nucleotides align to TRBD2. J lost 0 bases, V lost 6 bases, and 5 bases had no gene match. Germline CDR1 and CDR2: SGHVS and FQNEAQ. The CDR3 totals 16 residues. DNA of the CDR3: TGTGCCAGCAGGCGGGAGGGCCTAACGAACACCGGGGAGCTGTTTTTT. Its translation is CASRREGLTNTGELFF.

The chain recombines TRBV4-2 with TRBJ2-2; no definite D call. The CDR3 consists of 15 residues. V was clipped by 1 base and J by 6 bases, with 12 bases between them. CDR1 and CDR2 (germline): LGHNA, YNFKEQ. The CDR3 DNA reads TGTGCCAGCAGCCAAGCAATGACGCCGTCCGGGGAGCTGTTTTTT. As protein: CASSQAMTPSGELFF.

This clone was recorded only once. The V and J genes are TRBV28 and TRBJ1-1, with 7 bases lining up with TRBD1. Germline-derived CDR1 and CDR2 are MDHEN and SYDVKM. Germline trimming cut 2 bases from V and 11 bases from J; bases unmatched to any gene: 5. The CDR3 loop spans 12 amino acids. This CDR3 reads CASSLLQGPAFF. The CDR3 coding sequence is TGTGCCAGCAGTTTACTACAGGGGCCGGCTTTCTTT.

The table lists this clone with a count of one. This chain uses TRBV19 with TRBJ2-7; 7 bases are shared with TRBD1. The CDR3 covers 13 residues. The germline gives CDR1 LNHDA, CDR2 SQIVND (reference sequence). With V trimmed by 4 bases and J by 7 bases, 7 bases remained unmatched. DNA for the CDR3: TGTGCCAGTAGTACCCGACAGGGCAGGGAGCAGTACTTC. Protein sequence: CASSTRQGREQYF.

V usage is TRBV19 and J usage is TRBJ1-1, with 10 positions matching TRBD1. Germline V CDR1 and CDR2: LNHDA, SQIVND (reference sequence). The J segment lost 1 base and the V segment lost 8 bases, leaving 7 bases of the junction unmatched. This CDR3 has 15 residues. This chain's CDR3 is CASLNRQGANTEAFF. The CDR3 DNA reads TGTGCCAGTTTAAACCGACAGGGGGCGAACACTGAAGCTTTCTTT.

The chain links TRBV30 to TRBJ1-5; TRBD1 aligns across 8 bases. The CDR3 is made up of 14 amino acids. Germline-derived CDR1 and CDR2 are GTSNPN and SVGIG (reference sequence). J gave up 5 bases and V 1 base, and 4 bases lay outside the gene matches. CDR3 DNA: TGTGCCTGGAGTGGTCCAGGGGGCGATCAGCCCCAGCATTTT. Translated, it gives CAWSGPGGDQPQHF.

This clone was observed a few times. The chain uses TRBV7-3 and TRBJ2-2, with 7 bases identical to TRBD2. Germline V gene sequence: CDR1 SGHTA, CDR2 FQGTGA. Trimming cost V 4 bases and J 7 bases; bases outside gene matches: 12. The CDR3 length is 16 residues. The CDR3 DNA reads TGTGCCAGCAGCTCAAGCCCGCGGGAGAAGGTCGGGGAGCTGTTTTTT. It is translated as CASSSSPREKVGELFF.

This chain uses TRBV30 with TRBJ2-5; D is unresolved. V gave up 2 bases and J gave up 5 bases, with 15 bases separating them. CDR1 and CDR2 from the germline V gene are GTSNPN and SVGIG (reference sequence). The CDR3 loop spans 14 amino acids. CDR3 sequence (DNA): TGTGCCTGGAGTCCTGGCGGAACCCAGGAGACCCAGTACTTC. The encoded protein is CAWSPGGTQETQYF.

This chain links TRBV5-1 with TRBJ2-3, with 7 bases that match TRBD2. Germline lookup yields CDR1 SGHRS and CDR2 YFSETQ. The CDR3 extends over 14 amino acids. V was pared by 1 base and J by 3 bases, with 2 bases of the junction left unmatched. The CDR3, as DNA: TGCGCCAGCAGCTTGTCGGGAGGAACAGATACGCAGTATTTT. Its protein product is CASSLSGGTDTQYF. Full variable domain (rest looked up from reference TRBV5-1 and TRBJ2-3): KAGVTQTPRYLIKTRGQQVTLSCSPISGHRSVSWYQQTPGQGLQFLFEYFSETQRNKGNFPGRFSGRQFSNSRSEMNVSTLELGDSALYLCASSLSGGTDTQYFGPGTRLTVL.

CDR3 bases: TGTGCCAGCAGTTACCGAGGGGCCTGGGATAATTCACCCCTCCACTTT. As protein: CASSYRGAWDNSPLHF. V gene TRBV6-5 combines with J gene TRBJ1-6; tentative D call: TRBD1 (5 bases). The CDR3 runs 16 residues. Trimming took 2 bases from V and 5 from J, leaving 13 bases between them. CDR1 and CDR2 (germline): MNHEY, SVGAGI.

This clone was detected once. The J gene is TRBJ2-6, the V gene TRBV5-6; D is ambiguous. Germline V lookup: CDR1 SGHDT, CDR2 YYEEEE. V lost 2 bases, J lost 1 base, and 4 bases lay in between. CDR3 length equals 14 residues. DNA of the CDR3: TGTGCCAGCAGCTTCGTATCTGGGGCCAACGTCCTGACTTTC. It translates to CASSFVSGANVLTF.

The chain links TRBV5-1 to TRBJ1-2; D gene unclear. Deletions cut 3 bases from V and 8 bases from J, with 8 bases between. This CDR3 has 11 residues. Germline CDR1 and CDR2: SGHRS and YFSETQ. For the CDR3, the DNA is TGCGCCAGCAGCTCAAGCGGGGGCTACACCTTC. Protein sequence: CASSSSGGYTF.

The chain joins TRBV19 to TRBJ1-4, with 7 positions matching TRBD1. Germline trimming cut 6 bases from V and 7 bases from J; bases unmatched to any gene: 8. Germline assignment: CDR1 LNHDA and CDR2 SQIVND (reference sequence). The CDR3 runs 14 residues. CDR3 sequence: CASSDRDPFEKLFF. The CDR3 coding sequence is TGTGCCAGTAGCGACAGGGACCCGTTTGAAAAACTGTTTTTT.

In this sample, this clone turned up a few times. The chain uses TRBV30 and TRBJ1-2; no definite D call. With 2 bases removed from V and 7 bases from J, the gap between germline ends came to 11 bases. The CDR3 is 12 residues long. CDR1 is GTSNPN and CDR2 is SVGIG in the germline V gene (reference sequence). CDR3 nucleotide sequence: TGTGCCTGGAGTCAGTACTCCCGTGGCTACACCTTC. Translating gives CAWSQYSRGYTF.

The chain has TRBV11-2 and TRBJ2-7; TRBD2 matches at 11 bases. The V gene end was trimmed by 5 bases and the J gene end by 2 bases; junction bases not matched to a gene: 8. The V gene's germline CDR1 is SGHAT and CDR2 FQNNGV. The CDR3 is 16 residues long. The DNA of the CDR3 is TGTGCCAGCAGCCCCCCAGGACTAGCGGGTCCCTACGAGCAGTACTTC. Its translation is CASSPPGLAGPYEQYF. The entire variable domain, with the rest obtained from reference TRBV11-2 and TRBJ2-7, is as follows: EAGVAQSPRYKIIEKRQSVAFWCNPISGHATLYWYQQILGQGPKLLIQFQNNGVVDDSQLPKDRFSAERLKGVDSTLKIQPAKLEDSAVYLCASSPPGLAGPYEQYFGPGTRLTVT.

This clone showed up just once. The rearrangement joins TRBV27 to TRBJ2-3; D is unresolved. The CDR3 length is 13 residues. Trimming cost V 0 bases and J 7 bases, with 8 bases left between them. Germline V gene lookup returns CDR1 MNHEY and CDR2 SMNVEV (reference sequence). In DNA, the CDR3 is TGTGCCAGCAGTTTATCCCCCCACAATACGCAGTATTTT. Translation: CASSLSPHNTQYF.

This CDR3 reads CASSQPGGANVLTF. CDR3 coding DNA: TGTGCCAGCAGCCAGCCCGGCGGGGCCAACGTCCTGACTTTC. The rearrangement uses TRBV7-2 and TRBJ2-6; D is undetermined. With 5 bases removed from V and 4 bases from J, the gap between germline ends came to 9 bases. The CDR3 loop spans 14 amino acids. From germline, CDR1 is SGHTA and CDR2 FQGNSA.

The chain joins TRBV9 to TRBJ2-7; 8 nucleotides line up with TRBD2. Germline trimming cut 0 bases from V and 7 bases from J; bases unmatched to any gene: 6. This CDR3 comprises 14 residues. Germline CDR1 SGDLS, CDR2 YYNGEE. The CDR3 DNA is TGTGCCAGCAGCGTAGGAAGCGGGGGCTTGGAGCAGTACTTC. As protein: CASSVGSGGLEQYF.

The CDR3 nucleotides read TGCGCCAGCAGCTGGTTTGTCGGTCGGCTGTTTTTT. This gives the protein CASSWFVGRLFF. The rearrangement uses TRBV5-1 and TRBJ2-2; D not resolved. Germline CDR1 SGHRS, CDR2 YFSETQ. V was cut by 3 bases and J by 13 bases, with 13 bases left in between. The CDR3 sequence is 12 residues long. Supplemented by reference TRBV5-1 and TRBJ2-2, the full variable domain reads KAGVTQTPRYLIKTRGQQVTLSCSPISGHRSVSWYQQTPGQGLQFLFEYFSETQRNKGNFPGRFSGRQFSNSRSEMNVSTLELGDSALYLCASSWFVGRLFFGEGSRLTVL.